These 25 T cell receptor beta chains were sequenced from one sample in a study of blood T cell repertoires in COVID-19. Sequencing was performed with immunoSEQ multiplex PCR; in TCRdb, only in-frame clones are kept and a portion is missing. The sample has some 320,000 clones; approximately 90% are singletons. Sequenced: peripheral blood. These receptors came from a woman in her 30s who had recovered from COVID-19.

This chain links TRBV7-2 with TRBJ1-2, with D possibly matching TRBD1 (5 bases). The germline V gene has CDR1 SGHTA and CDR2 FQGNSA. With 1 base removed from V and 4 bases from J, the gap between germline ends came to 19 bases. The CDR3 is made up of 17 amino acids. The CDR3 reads CASSLGGQGPNSYGYTF. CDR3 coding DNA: TGTGCCAGCAGCTTAGGGGGCCAAGGTCCGAACTCCTATGGCTACACCTTC.

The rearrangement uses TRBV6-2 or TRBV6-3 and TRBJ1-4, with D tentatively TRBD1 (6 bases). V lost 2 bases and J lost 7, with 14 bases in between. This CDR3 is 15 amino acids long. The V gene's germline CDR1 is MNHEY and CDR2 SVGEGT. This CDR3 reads CASSYMGRGTEKLFF. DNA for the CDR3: TGTGCCAGCAGTTACATGGGGAGGGGGACTGAAAAACTGTTTTTT.

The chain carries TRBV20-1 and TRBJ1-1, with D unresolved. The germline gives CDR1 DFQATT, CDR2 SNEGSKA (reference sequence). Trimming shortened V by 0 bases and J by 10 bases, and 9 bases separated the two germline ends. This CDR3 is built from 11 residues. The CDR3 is CSARDDFRAFF. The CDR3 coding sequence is TGCAGTGCTAGAGACGACTTTAGAGCTTTCTTT.

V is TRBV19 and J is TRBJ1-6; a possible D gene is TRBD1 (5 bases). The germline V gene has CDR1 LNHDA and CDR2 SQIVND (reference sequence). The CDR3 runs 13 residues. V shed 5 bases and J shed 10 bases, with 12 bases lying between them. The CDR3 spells CASSWQGRSPLHF. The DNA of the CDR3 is TGTGCCAGTAGTTGGCAGGGTCGGTCACCCCTCCACTTT.

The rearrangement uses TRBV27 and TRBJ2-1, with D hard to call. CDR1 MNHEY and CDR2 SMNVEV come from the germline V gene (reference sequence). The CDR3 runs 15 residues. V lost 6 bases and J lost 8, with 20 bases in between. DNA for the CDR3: TGTGCCAGCAGGAGTAGGTACTACCTTGAGGATGAGCAGTTCTTC. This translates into CASRSRYYLEDEQFF.

The CDR3 nucleotides are TGTGCCAGCAGTATAACAGGGCCGATCACAGATACGCAGTATTTT. As protein: CASSITGPITDTQYF. This chain uses TRBV28 with TRBJ2-3, with D possibly TRBD1 on 6 matching bases. V was shortened by 5 bases and J by 2 bases, with 14 bases between the two germline ends. This CDR3 has 15 amino acids. Germline-derived CDR1 and CDR2 are MDHEN and SYDVKM.

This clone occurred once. The CDR3 bases are TGTGCCAGCAGCCAAAGCGGGGACGGGGAGACCCAGTACTTC. As protein: CASSQSGDGETQYF. The J gene is TRBJ2-5, the V gene TRBV3-1 (or the pseudogene TRBV3-2); 7 bases are shared with TRBD2. This CDR3 is 14 amino acids long. V was clipped by 2 bases and J by 5 bases; unmatched bases: 5. The V gene's germline CDR1 is LGHDT and CDR2 YNNKEL (reference sequence).

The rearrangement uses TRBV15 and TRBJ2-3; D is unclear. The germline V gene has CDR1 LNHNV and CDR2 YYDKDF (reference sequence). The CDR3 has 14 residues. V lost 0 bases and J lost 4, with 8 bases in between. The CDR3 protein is CATSREGLADTQYF. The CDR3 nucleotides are TGTGCCACCAGCAGAGAGGGCCTCGCAGATACGCAGTATTTT. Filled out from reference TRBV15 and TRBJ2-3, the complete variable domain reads DAMVIQNPRYQVTQFGKPVTLSCSQTLNHNVMYWYQQKSSQAPKLLFHYYDKDFNNEADTPDNFQSRRPNTSFCFLDIRSPGLGDTAMYLCATSREGLADTQYFGPGTRLTVL.

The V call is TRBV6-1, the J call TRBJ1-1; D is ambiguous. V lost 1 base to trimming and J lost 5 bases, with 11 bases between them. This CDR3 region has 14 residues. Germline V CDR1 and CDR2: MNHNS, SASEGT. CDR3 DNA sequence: TGTGCCAGCAGTGAAGTGGGTTCGGGGACTGAAGCTTTCTTT. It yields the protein CASSEVGSGTEAFF.

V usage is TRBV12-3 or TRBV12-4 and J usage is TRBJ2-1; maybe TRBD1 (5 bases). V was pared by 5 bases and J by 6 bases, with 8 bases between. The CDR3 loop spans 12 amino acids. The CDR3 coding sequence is TGTGCCAGCAGTCAGGACACCAATGAGCAGTTCTTC. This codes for CASSQDTNEQFF.

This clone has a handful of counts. The CDR3 sequence is CASSQDPSGGAETQYF. The CDR3 DNA sequence: TGTGCCAGCAGCCAAGATCCTAGCGGGGGGGCAGAGACCCAGTACTTC. J is TRBJ2-5 and V is TRBV4-2, with TRBD2 matching 12 bases. Germline V gives CDR1 LGHNA, CDR2 YNFKEQ. This CDR3 comprises 16 residues. Trimming cost V 0 bases and J 4 bases; bases outside gene matches: 3.

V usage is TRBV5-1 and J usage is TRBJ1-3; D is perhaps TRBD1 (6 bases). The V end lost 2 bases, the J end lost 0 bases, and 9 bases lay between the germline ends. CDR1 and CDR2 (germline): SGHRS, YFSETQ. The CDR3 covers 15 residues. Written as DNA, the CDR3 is TGCGCCAGCAGCTTCGGGGGGGCCTCTGGAAACACCATATATTTT. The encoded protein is CASSFGGASGNTIYF.

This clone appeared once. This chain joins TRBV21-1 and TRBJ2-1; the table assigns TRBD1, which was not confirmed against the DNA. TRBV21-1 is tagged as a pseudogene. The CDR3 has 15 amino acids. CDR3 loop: CASSKRGQILHEQFF. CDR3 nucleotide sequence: TGTGCCAGCAGCAAGCGTGGGCAGATCCTTCATGAGCAGTTCTTC.

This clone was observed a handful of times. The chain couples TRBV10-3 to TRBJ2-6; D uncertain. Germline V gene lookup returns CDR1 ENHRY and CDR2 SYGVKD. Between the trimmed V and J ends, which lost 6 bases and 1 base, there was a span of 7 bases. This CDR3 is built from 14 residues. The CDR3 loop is CAISETSGANVLTF. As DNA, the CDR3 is TGTGCCATCAGCGAGACTTCTGGGGCCAACGTCCTGACTTTC.

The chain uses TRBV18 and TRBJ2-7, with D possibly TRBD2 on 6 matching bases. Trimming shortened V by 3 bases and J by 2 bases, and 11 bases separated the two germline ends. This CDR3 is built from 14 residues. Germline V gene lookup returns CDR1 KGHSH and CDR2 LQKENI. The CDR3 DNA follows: TGTGCCAGCTCACCGGAGGGACTTACCTACGAGCAGTACTTC. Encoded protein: CASSPEGLTYEQYF. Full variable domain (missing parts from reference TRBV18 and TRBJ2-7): NAGVMQNPRHLVRRRGQEARLRCSPMKGHSHVYWYRQLPEEGLKFMVYLQKENIIDESGMPKERFSAEFPKEGPSILRIQQVVRGDSAAYFCASSPEGLTYEQYFGPGTRLTVT.

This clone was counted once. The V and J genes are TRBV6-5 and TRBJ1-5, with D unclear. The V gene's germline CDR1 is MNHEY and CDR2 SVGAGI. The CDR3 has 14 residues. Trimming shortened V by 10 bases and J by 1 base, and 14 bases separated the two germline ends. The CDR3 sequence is CATSLEISNQPQHF. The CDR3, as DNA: TGTGCCACCTCTTTGGAGATAAGCAATCAGCCCCAGCATTTT.

CDR3 in amino acids: CASSQTPNTAGNEQFF. In DNA form, the CDR3 reads TGTGCCAGCAGCCAAACCCCAAATACCGCAGGAAATGAGCAGTTCTTC. The rearrangement links TRBV7-3 to TRBJ2-1, with D uncertain. Germline V gene data show CDR1 as SGHTA and CDR2 as FQGTGA. V gave up 5 bases and J gave up 7 bases, with 21 bases separating them. This CDR3 has 16 amino acids.

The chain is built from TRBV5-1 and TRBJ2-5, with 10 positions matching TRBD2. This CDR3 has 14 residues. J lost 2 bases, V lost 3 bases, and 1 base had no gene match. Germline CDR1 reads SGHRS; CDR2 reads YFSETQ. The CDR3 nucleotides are TGCGCCAGCAGCTCGACTAGCGGGCAAGAGACCCAGTACTTC. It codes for CASSSTSGQETQYF.

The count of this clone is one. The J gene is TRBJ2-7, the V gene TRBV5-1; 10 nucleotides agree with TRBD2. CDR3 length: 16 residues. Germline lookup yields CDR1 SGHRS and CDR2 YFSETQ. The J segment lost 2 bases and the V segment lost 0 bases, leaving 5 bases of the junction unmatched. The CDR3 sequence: CASSLALAGAPYEQYF. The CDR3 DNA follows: TGCGCCAGCAGCTTGGCCCTAGCGGGGGCCCCCTACGAGCAGTACTTC.

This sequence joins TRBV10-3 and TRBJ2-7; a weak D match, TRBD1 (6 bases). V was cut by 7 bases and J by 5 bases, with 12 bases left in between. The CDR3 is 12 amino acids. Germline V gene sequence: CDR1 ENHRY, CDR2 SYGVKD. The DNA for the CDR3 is TGTGCCATCAAGGCAGGGGCGGACGAGCAGTACTTC. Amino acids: CAIKAGADEQYF.

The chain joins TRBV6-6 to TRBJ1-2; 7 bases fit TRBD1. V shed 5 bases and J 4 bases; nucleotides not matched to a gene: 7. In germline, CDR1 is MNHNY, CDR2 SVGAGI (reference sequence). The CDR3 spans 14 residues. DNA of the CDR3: TGTGCCAGCAGTAAAGACAGGGTCCGCTATGGCTACACCTTC. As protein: CASSKDRVRYGYTF.

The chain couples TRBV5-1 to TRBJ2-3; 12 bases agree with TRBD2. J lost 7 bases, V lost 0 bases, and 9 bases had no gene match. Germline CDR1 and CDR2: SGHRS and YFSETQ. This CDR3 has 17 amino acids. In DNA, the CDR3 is TGCGCCAGCAGCTTGGCCCCTAGCGGGGGGGTAGGAAATACGCAGTATTTT. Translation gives CASSLAPSGGVGNTQYF.

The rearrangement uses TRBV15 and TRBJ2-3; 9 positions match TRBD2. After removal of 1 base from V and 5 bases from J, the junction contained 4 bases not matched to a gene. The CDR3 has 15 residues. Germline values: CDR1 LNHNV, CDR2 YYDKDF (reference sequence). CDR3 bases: TGTGCCACCAGCAGAGGGGCGGGGGGGGAAGATACGCAGTATTTT. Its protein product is CATSRGAGGEDTQYF.

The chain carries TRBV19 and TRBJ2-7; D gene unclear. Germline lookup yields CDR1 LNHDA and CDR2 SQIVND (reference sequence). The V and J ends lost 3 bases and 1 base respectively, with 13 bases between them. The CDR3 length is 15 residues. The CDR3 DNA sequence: TGTGCCAGTAGTATCTGGGCAGGAACATCCTACGAGCAGTACTTC. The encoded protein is CASSIWAGTSYEQYF.

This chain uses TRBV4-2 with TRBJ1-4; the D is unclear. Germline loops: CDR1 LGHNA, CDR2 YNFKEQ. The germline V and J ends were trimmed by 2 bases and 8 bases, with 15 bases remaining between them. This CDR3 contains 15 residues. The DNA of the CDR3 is TGTGCCAGCAGCCAACCCCAGAGGGTCAGGGAAAAACTGTTTTTT. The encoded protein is CASSQPQRVREKLFF.